These 16 T cell receptor beta chains came from one sample sequenced in a study of blood T cell repertoires in COVID-19. Some clones are missing from TCRdb's copy, which holds only in-frame ones; the method was immunoSEQ multiplex PCR. The profile shows about 220,000 clones, 85% of them singletons. Sequencing was done on a sample of peripheral blood. The receptors here all came from a woman in her seventies with COVID-19, enrolled during active disease.

The rearrangement uses TRBV5-4 and TRBJ2-2, with D perhaps TRBD2 (6 bases). Deletions cut 3 bases from V and 2 bases from J, with 17 bases between. Germline CDR1 reads SGHNT; CDR2 reads YYREEE (reference sequence). This CDR3 has 17 amino acids. The CDR3 nucleotides are TGTGCCAGCAGCTCGGAGGGCCCTCTTCGCAACACCGGGGAGCTGTTTTTT. Its protein is CASSSEGPLRNTGELFF.

About this clone: This same CDR3 is encoded by further DNA sequences in the sample. V and J are TRBV18 and TRBJ1-1; D may be TRBD1 (6 bases). The CDR3 consists of 12 residues. V was cut by 3 bases and J by 8 bases, with 10 bases left in between. Germline V gene sequence: CDR1 KGHSH, CDR2 LQKENI. DNA of the CDR3: TGTGCCAGCTCACCGGGGGGGCCGGAAGCTTTCTTT. Translation gives CASSPGGPEAFF.

The chain couples TRBV15 to TRBJ2-7, with 8 bases matching TRBD1. The CDR3 is 17 residues long. The V gene's germline CDR1 is LNHNV and CDR2 YYDKDF (reference sequence). Germline trimming cut 1 base from V and 6 bases from J; bases unmatched to any gene: 14. Written as DNA, the CDR3 is TGTGCCACCAGCAGAGCCTCAGGTGGGGCAGGGGGCAGCGAGCAGTACTTC. Its protein product is CATSRASGGAGGSEQYF. The full variable domain, with the rest looked up from reference TRBV15 and TRBJ2-7, is DAMVIQNPRYQVTQFGKPVTLSCSQTLNHNVMYWYQQKSSQAPKLLFHYYDKDFNNEADTPDNFQSRRPNTSFCFLDIRSPGLGDTAMYLCATSRASGGAGGSEQYFGPGTRLTVT.

V is TRBV23-1 and J is TRBJ2-1; 8 nucleotides agree with TRBD2. TRBV23-1 is given ORF status, its function remaining uncertain. V was clipped by 0 bases and J by 4 bases; unmatched bases: 11. This CDR3 is 18 amino acids long. CDR3 in amino acids: CASSQSKVAGSAYNEQFF. CDR3 sequence (DNA): TGCGCCAGCAGTCAATCGAAGGTAGCGGGATCCGCGTACAATGAGCAGTTCTTC.

The chain joins TRBV5-1 to TRBJ1-2; D is unresolved. This CDR3 has 12 residues. Trimming shortened V by 5 bases and J by 7 bases, and 12 bases separated the two germline ends. The germline CDR1 and CDR2 sequences are SGHRS and YFSETQ. The chain's CDR3 is CASSQDFFGYTF. As DNA, the CDR3 is TGCGCCAGCAGTCAAGACTTTTTTGGCTACACCTTC.

The rearrangement uses TRBV15 and TRBJ2-1; 10 nucleotides line up with TRBD2. J lost 10 bases, V lost 0 bases, and 6 bases had no gene match. The CDR3 has 15 residues. Germline values: CDR1 LNHNV, CDR2 YYDKDF (reference sequence). DNA of the CDR3: TGTGCCACCAGCAGAGATGGCGCTAGCGGGAGCGAGCAGTTCTTC. Translation: CATSRDGASGSEQFF.

On this clone itself: The same CDR3 also results from other DNA sequences found in this sample. The chain links TRBV9 to TRBJ2-1, with D possibly matching TRBD1 (6 bases). The CDR3 is 15 amino acids. Trimming left V 2 bases short and J 1 base short, with 10 bases between. CDR1 is SGDLS and CDR2 is YYNGEE in the germline V gene. The CDR3: CASSVGRGSYNEQFF. Written as DNA, the CDR3 is TGTGCCAGCAGCGTCGGCAGGGGTTCCTACAATGAGCAGTTCTTC.

This sequence joins TRBV19 and TRBJ1-5; TRBD1 matches 7 bases. The CDR3 has 15 residues. The germline gives CDR1 LNHDA, CDR2 SQIVND (reference sequence). With 4 bases clipped from V and 2 bases from J, the junction kept 5 bases outside the gene matches. CDR3 DNA sequence: TGTGCCAGTAGTAGACAGGGTTTTGGCAATCAGCCCCAGCATTTT. This sequence encodes CASSRQGFGNQPQHF.

The genes are TRBV27 and TRBJ1-2, with D unclear. Germline V gene lookup returns CDR1 MNHEY and CDR2 SMNVEV (reference sequence). The V end lost 8 bases, the J end lost 2 bases, and 12 bases lay between the germline ends. The CDR3 runs 13 residues. The CDR3 loop reads CASPRRENYGYTF. As DNA, the CDR3 is TGTGCCAGCCCCCGCCGGGAAAACTATGGCTACACCTTC.

Worth noting for this clone: An end of the junction does not agree with germline; a read error may underlie this. The chain uses TRBV11-3 and TRBJ1-2, with D uncertain. Germline CDR1 is SGHNT and CDR2 is YENEEA. This CDR3 region has 12 residues. CDR3 nucleotide sequence: TGTGCCAGCAGCTCTAGCGGCCCCCTTGGTCCCTTC. Its translation is CASSSSGPLGPF.

V usage is TRBV19 and J usage is TRBJ2-3; 7 bases fit TRBD2. This CDR3 region has 14 residues. J was trimmed by 4 bases and V by 9 bases; bases with no gene match: 10. CDR1 is LNHDA and CDR2 is SQIVND in the germline V gene (reference sequence). The CDR3 region is CASSPAGFSDTQYF. The CDR3 nucleotides are TGTGCCAGCTCCCCAGCGGGATTTTCAGATACGCAGTATTTT. The variable domain in full, with the rest retrieved from reference TRBV19 and TRBJ2-3, is DGGITQSPKYLFRKEGQNVTLSCEQNLNHDAMYWYRQDPGQGLRLIYYSQIVNDFQKGDIAEGYSVSREKKESFPLTVTSAQKNPTAFYLCASSPAGFSDTQYFGPGTRLTVL.

The chain carries TRBV9 and TRBJ1-4; maybe TRBD1 (6 bases). Germline lookup yields CDR1 SGDLS and CDR2 YYNGEE. V lost 3 bases and J 3 bases, leaving 18 bases between the germline ends. The length of the CDR3 is 17 residues. The CDR3 region has the DNA TGTGCCAGCAGCGCCACGATGTTCAGGGGTCCTAATGAAAAACTGTTTTTT. This gives the protein CASSATMFRGPNEKLFF.

This chain links TRBV5-4 with TRBJ2-7; 12 nucleotides align to TRBD2. The J segment lost 5 bases and the V segment lost 4 bases, leaving 7 bases of the junction unmatched. The CDR3 loop spans 15 amino acids. The germline CDR1 and CDR2 sequences are SGHNT and YYREEE (reference sequence). In nucleotides, the CDR3 is TGTGCCAGCAGCCTTCGACTAGCGGGAGATAACGAGCAGTACTTC. This sequence encodes CASSLRLAGDNEQYF.

V gene TRBV11-3 combines with J gene TRBJ2-7; 7 bases align to TRBD1. Germline V CDR1 and CDR2: SGHNT, YENEEA. V was clipped by 5 bases and J by 3 bases; unmatched bases: 7. The CDR3 is made up of 14 amino acids. This CDR3 reads CASSQNRGGYEQYF. CDR3 DNA: TGTGCCAGCAGCCAAAACAGGGGCGGCTACGAGCAGTACTTC.

J is TRBJ1-1 and V is TRBV6-4; 7 bases agree with TRBD1. Germline V lookup: CDR1 MRHNA, CDR2 SNTAGT. The CDR3 sequence is 16 residues long. The V gene end was trimmed by 6 bases and the J gene end by 0 bases; junction bases not matched to a gene: 10. In DNA, the CDR3 is TGTGCCAGCAGGGAACAGGGGACTTCAATGAACACTGAAGCTTTCTTT. Its protein is CASREQGTSMNTEAFF.

The chain has TRBV11-3 and TRBJ2-3, with TRBD2 matching over 15 bases. This CDR3 is built from 16 residues. The J segment lost 3 bases and the V segment lost 5 bases, leaving 3 bases of the junction unmatched. CDR1 is SGHNT, CDR2 YENEEA, per germline. CDR3 DNA: TGTGCCAGCAGCCCGGGGACTAGCGGGAGGACAGATACGCAGTATTTT. It specifies CASSPGTSGRTDTQYF.